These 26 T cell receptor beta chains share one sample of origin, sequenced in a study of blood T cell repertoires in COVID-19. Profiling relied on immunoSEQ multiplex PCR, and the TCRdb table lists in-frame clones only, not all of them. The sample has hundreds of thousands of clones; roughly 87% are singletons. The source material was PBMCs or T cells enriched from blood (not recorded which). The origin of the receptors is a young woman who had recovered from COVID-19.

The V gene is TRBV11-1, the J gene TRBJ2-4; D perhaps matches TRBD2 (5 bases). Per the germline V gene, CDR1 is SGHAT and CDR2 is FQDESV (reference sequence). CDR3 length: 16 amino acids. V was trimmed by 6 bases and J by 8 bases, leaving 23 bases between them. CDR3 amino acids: CASRSTRGLARDIQYF. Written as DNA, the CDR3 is TGTGCCAGCAGGTCAACGCGAGGGCTAGCTCGGGACATTCAGTACTTC.

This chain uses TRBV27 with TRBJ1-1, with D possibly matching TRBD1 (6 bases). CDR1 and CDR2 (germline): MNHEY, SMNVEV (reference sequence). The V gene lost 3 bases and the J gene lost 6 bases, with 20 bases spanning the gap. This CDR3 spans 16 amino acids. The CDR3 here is CASSFYRTTGISEAFF. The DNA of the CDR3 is TGTGCCAGCAGTTTTTATCGTACTACAGGGATCTCTGAAGCTTTCTTT.

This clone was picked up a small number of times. The CDR3 bases are TGTGCCAGCAGTTTGTTGGACAGGCGGCAGGAGCTGTTTTTT. Translation gives CASSLLDRRQELFF. V and J are TRBV6-5 and TRBJ2-2; 7 positions match TRBD1. CDR1 and CDR2 (germline): MNHEY, SVGAGI. The CDR3 runs to 14 residues. Trimming took 4 bases from V and 10 from J; bases not matched to a gene: 9.

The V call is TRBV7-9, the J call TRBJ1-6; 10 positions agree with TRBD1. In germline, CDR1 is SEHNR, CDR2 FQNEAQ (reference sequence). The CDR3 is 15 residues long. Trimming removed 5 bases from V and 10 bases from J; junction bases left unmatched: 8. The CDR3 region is CASSPTGGAYSPLHF. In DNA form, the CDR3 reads TGTGCCAGCAGCCCGACAGGGGGCGCCTACTCACCCCTCCACTTT.

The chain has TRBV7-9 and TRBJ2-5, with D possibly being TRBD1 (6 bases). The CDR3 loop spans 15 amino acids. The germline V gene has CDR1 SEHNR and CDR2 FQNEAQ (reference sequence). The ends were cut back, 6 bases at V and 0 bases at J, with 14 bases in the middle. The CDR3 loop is CASSRARDNQETQYF. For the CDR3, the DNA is TGTGCCAGCAGTAGAGCCCGGGACAACCAAGAGACCCAGTACTTC.

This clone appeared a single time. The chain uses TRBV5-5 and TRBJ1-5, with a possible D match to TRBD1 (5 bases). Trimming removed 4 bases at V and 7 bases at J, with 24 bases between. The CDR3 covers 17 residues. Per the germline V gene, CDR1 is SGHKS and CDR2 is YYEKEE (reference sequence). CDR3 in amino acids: CASSLDRIPLHRQPQHF. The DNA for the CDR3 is TGTGCCAGCAGCCTCGACAGAATCCCCCTACATCGACAGCCCCAGCATTTT.

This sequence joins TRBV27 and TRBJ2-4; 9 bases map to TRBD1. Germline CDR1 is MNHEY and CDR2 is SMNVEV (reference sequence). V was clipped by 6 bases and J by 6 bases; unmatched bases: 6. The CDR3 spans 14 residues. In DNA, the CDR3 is TGTGCCAGCAGATCTGGGACAGGGCGAAACATTCAGTACTTC. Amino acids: CASRSGTGRNIQYF.

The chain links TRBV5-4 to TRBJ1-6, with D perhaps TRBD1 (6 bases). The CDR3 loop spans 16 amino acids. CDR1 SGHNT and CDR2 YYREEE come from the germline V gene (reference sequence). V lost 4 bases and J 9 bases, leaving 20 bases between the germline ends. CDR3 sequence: CASSPPQGFGISPLHF. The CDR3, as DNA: TGTGCCAGCAGCCCTCCTCAGGGGTTCGGAATTTCACCCCTCCACTTT.

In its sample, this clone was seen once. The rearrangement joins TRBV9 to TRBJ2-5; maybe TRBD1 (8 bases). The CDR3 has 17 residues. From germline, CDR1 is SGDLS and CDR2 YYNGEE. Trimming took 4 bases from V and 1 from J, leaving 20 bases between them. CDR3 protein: CASSTGGLGGLQETQYF. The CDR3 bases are TGTGCCAGCAGCACAGGGGGTCTCGGGGGGCTCCAAGAGACCCAGTACTTC.

The CDR3 DNA reads as TGTGCCAGCATAGGGGGCACTGAAGCTTTCTTT. Protein: CASIGGTEAFF. This chain uses TRBV7-2 with TRBJ1-1; D might be TRBD1 (6 bases). The germline CDR1 and CDR2 sequences are SGHTA and FQGNSA. V was shortened by 7 bases and J by 4 bases, with 7 bases between the two germline ends. The CDR3 is 11 amino acids. Full variable domain (missing parts from reference TRBV7-2 and TRBJ1-1): GAGVSQSPSNKVTEKGKDVELRCDPISGHTALYWYRQSLGQGLEFLIYFQGNSAPDKSGLPSDRFSAERTGGSVSTLTIQRTQQEDSAVYLCASIGGTEAFFGQGTRLTVV.

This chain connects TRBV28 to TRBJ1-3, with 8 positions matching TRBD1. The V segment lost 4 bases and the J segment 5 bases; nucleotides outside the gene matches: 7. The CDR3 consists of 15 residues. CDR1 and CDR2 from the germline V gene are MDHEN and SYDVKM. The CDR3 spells CASSSLGQGRNTIYF. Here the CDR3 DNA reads TGTGCCAGCAGTTCCCTCGGACAGGGAAGAAACACCATATATTTT.

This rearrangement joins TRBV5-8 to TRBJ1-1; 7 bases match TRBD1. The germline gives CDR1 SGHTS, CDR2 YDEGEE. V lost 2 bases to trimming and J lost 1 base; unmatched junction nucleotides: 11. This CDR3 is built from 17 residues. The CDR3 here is CASSLVPPRDRNTEAFF. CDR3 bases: TGTGCCAGCAGCTTAGTCCCTCCCCGGGACAGGAACACTGAAGCTTTCTTT.

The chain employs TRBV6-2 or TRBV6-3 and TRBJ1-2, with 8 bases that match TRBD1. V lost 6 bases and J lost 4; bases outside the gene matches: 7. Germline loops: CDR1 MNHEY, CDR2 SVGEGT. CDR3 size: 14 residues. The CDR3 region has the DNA TGTGCCAGCAGCAACCGGGACAGGCGCTATGGCTACACCTTC. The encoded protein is CASSNRDRRYGYTF.

The DNA for the CDR3 is TGTGCCAGCAGAGGGACAGTCTACGGCTACACCTTC. Protein: CASRGTVYGYTF. The J gene is TRBJ1-2, the V gene TRBV28, with 7 nucleotides matching TRBD1. The junction had 6 bases not matched to a gene; V was cut back by 6 bases and J by 8 bases. Germline V CDR1 and CDR2: MDHEN, SYDVKM. This CDR3 contains 12 residues.

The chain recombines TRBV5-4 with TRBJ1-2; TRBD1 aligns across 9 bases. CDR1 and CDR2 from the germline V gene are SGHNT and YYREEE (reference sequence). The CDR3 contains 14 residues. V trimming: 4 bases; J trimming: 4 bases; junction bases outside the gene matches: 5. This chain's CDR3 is CASSAQTGGYGYTF. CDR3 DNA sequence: TGTGCCAGCAGCGCCCAGACAGGGGGCTATGGCTACACCTTC.

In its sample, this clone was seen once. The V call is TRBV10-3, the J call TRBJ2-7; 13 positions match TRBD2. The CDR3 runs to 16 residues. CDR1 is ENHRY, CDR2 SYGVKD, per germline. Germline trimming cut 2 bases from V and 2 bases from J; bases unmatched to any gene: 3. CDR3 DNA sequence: TGTGCCATCAGTGAGGGACTAGCGGGGGCGACCTACGAGCAGTACTTC. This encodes CAISEGLAGATYEQYF.

For the CDR3, the DNA is TGTGCCAGCAGCAAAGCCGGCGGCGAGCAGTACTTC. Translating gives CASSKAGGEQYF. The genes are TRBV21-1 and TRBJ2-7; TRBD2, the table's D call, lacks a check against the DNA. TRBV21-1 is a known pseudogene. This CDR3 contains 12 residues.

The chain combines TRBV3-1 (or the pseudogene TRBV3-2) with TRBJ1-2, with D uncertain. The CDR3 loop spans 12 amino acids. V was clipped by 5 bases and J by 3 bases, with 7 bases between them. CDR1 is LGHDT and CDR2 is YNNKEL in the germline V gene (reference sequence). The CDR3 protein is CASSGLDYGYTF. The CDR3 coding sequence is TGTGCCAGCAGCGGCCTTGACTATGGCTACACCTTC.

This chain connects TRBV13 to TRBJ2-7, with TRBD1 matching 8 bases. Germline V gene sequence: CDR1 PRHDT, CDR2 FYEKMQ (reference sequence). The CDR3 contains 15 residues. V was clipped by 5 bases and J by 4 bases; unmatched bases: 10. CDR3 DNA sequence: TGTGCCAGCAGCGGAGGGACAGGAAAACAGTACGAGCAGTACTTC. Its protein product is CASSGGTGKQYEQYF. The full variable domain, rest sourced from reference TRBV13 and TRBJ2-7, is AAGVIQSPRHLIKEKRETATLKCYPIPRHDTVYWYQQGPGQDPQFLISFYEKMQSDKGSIPDRFSAQQFSDYHSELNMSSLELGDSALYFCASSGGTGKQYEQYFGPGTRLTVT.

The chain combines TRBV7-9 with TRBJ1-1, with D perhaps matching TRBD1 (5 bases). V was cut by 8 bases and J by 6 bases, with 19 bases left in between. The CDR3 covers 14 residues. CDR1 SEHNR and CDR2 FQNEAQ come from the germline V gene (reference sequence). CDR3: CASHLGRGNPEAFF. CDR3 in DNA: TGTGCCAGCCATTTGGGTAGGGGAAACCCTGAAGCTTTCTTT.

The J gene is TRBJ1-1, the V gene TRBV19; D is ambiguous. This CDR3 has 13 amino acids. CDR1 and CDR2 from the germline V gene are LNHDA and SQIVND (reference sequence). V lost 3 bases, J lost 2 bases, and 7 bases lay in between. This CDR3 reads CASSIGGNTEAFF. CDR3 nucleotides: TGTGCCAGTAGTATCGGAGGAAACACTGAAGCTTTCTTT.

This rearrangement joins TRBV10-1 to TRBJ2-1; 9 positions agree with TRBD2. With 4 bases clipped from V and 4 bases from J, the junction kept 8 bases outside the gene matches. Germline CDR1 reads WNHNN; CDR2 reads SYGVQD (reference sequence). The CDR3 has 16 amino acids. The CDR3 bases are TGCGCCAGCAGTGTTTCTCTAGCGGGGATATACAATGAGCAGTTCTTC. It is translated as CASSVSLAGIYNEQFF.

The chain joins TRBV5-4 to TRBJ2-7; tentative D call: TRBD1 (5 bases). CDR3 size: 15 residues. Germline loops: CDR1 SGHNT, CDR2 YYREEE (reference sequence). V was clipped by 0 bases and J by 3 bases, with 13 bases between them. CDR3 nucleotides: TGTGCCAGCAGCTTGGCAGGGTTAGGCTACTACGAGCAGTACTTC. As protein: CASSLAGLGYYEQYF. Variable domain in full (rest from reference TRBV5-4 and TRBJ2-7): ETGVTQSPTHLIKTRGQQVTLRCSSQSGHNTVSWYQQALGQGPQFIFQYYREEENGRGNFPPRFSGLQFPNYSSELNVNALELDDSALYLCASSLAGLGYYEQYFGPGTRLTVT.

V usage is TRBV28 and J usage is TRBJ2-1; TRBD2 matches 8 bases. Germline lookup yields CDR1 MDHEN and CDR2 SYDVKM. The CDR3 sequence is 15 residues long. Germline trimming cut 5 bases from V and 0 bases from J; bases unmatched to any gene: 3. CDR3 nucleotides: TGTGCCAGCAGTCTCAGCGGGGGCTCCTACAATGAGCAGTTCTTC. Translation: CASSLSGGSYNEQFF.

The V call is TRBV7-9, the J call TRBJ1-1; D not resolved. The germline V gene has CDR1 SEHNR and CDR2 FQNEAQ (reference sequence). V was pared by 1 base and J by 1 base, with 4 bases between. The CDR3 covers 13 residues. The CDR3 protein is CASSLVANTEAFF. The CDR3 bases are TGTGCCAGCAGCTTAGTGGCGAACACTGAAGCTTTCTTT.

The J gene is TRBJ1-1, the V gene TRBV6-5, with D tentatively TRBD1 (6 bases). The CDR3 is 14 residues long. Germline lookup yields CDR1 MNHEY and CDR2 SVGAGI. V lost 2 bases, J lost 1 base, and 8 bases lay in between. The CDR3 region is CASSYMGQNTEAFF. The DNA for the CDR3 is TGTGCCAGCAGTTACATGGGACAGAACACTGAAGCTTTCTTT.